This TCR beta chain is from a study of shared clonotypes between healthy human individuals. Notes on the study in general: Only blood was sampled; tissue repertoires likely differ. What rarefaction showed was incomplete sorted-subset sequencing despite large depth. Donors were few, which limited the genetic and exposure-history diversity represented.

A note on this clone: As yet, its antigen is unknown. This specimen includes other DNA sequences encoding the same CDR3.

The CDR3 is 16 amino acids. V shed 4 bases and J shed 0 bases, with 13 bases lying between them. CDR1 and CDR2 (germline): MGHRA, YSYEKL. Authors' analysis steps: ImmunoSEQ output held junction-only sequences without quality scores, so filtering differed. Profiling relied on immunoSEQ multiplex PCR, and the TCRdb table lists in-frame clones only, not all of them. V and J calls plus clone size are reproduced from that table; the DNA served to infer D and trimming. The sample contains millions of clones, around 93% of which appear only once. Terminally differentiated effector memory CD45RA+ cells were excluded from the naive CD8 cells, which were CD45RO-negative and positively selected for CCR7.

The chain links TRBV4-1 to TRBJ2-1, with D unresolved. The sequence was collected from a man between 18 and 35 years old in good health. Some clones in this sample may be carry-over from other donors' samples. Material: naive CD8+ T cells from PBMCs. CDR3 residues: CASSPRAASSYNEQFF. The DNA for the CDR3 is TGCGCCAGCAGCCCCCGAGCAGCTAGCTCCTACAATGAGCAGTTCTTC.